A single T cell receptor beta chain is shown here with its context. The antigen is unknown. This sample stems from a study of breast tumors, draining lymph nodes, adjacent tissues. Study-wide results and caveats: Most tumor T cells seemingly derive from lymph node, then expand in tumor. Luminal-like breast cancer showed significantly greater tumor-nontumor repertoire similarity than basal-like breast cancer did. Tumors had less TCR diversity than lymph nodes, more than nontumor tissue. That most tumor T cells come from lymph nodes remained unproven.

Germline loops: CDR1 SQVTM, CDR2 ANQGSEA. The CDR3 loop spans 11 amino acids. V lost 3 bases and J 4 bases, leaving 6 bases between the germline ends. TCRdb passed the multiplex PCR reads through MiXCR, listing each CDR3 protein once. Of around 16,000 distinct CDR3 sequences listed, roughly 52% were seen once; the top ten hold about 15%. The sequencing input was tumor-adjacent breast tissue. This TCR came from a female donor with breast cancer. Some clones in this sample may be carry-over from other donors' samples. The chain carries TRBV29-1 and TRBJ2-5; D might be TRBD2 (5 bases). For the CDR3, the DNA is TGCAGCGTTGAGGCGGGAGAGACCCAGTACTTC. Its translation is CSVEAGETQYF.